This TCR beta chain was sequenced in a study of glioma-infiltrating T cells (dated by TCRdb to about 2016). At the level of the whole study: The study sequenced TCR alpha- and beta-chain repertoires from glioma tissue, from non-neoplastic brain tissue and from matched peripheral blood mononuclear cells. Three low-grade glioma patients, fewer than 10 primary glioblastoma patients, and three non-glioma patients who contributed non-neoplastic brain tissue made up the paired cohort. Each tissue-infiltrating repertoire was compared with the same patient's peripheral blood repertoire to measure divergence between tissue and blood T-cell populations. General conclusions and limits of the study: VJ-independent divergence between tissue and blood was found to be below expectation in non-neoplastic patients but above expectation in all gliomas, particularly low-grade gliomas. Tissue and blood shared very few CDR3 sequences, a result attributed to high CDR3 diversity and limited sampling. Small numbers underpinned the group comparisons: about 8 glioblastoma patients, three low-grade glioma patients and three non-neoplastic patients.

As encoded in the germline V gene, CDR1 is MDHEN while CDR2 is SYDVKM. Including the terminal cysteine and phenylalanine, the CDR3 comprises 18 residues. CDR3 DNA is the only sequence kept; it has 54 bases, read in frame from the first base. This clonotype was seen only a few times. Its antigen remains undetermined. Compared with germline, one end of the junction differs, possibly owing to a read error. The iRepertoire nested amplicon-rescue multiplex PCR (arm-PCR) platform was used to amplify TCR alpha and beta CDR3 regions from RNA. For one-step reverse transcription and amplification, about 90-400 ng of tissue mRNA or PBMC total RNA was used as input. Following bead purification, Illumina adapters were added through a secondary multiplex PCR, and the libraries were then gel-purified between 200 and 400 bp. Demultiplexing relied on internal 6-nucleotide barcodes carried by the libraries. The libraries were sequenced on an Illumina MiSeq using 2x220 or 2x250 nucleotide paired-end reads. As for the authors' bioinformatics: Paired reads were merged with FLASH 1.2.11 and aligned to the GRCh37 human genome with BWA-MEM before extracting TRA and TRB reads. V and J assignment used an IMGT-derived reference of cassette sequences and CDR3 motifs that included pseudogenes. Reads were translated in three frames, and productive CDR3s were defined by a C…FGXG motif without stop codons. Clonotypes were defined as unique combinations of V-J cassette pair and CDR3 amino acid sequence. Filtering of reads was based on Hamming distance, with the threshold set by the sequence error rate of each sample in mapped regions. TCRdb reanalyzed the raw reads on its own, using fastp at Q25 for trimming and MiXCR for clone calling, and kept in-frame beta chains. One record per CDR3 amino acid sequence lists the most common genes and DNA. The V and J calls shown here were made by TCRdb, not taken from the authors' results. In this sample the table shows 95,000 to 110,000 distinct CDR3 sequences, less than 30% of which occur a single time. The top ten clones comprise approximately 43% of the sample.

Rearrangement joined TRBV28 to TRBJ2-7, with 16 central nucleotides matching TRBD2. The clonotype was recovered from a human donor with low-grade glioma or glioblastoma, undergoing nonglioma brain surgery, or in good health (not recorded which). Sample: glioma tissue, nonneoplastic brain tissue, or PBMCs (not recorded which). The CDR3 is CAALTGTSGGAASYEQYF. The nucleotides are TGTGCCGCTTTAACCGGGACTAGCGGGGGGGCCGCGTCCTACGAGCAATACTTC.